This T cell receptor beta chain was recovered during a study of blood T cell repertoires in COVID-19. V lost 9 bases and J lost 8, with 14 bases in between. The CDR3 spans 13 residues. Germline V gene data show CDR1 as SNHLY and CDR2 as FYNNEI. Measured with immunoSEQ multiplex PCR; TCRdb has only the in-frame clones, and not every one. The sample carries about 150,000 clones, 70% to 90% recorded once. A Seattle source enrolled patients during active infection and followed them longitudinally. The chain couples TRBV2 to TRBJ1-6, with a possible D match to TRBD1 (5 bases). Sequenced input: peripheral blood. This sequence originates from an elderly man with COVID-19, enrolled during active disease. The CDR3, as DNA: TGTGCCAGACAGGTCGCGCCCGATTCACCCCTCCACTTT. Amino acids: CARQVAPDSPLHF.